The sequence of this T cell receptor (beta chain) was determined in a study of early stage breast cancer tumors (TCRdb year 2017). With regard to the full study: Of the 16 invasive breast tumors, roughly 12 were found to be estrogen receptor-positive, progesterone receptor-positive and HER2-negative. Across all samples, 2,700,000 or so templates representing over a million unique clonotypes were detected. Eight of the 12 ER+/PR+/HER2- tumors were invasive ductal carcinomas, while the other four were invasive lobular carcinomas. The average read coverage per sample was around 9.1-fold.

Results the study describes overall, beyond this receptor: Because the cohort was small, a breakdown by tumor subtype could not be done. Enriched TCRB sequences shared across patients were mostly commonly generated sequences, unlikely to play an important role in the tumor microenvironment. Sequencing bulk genomic DNA from unsorted cells could not capture chain pairing or functional markers like CD4, CD8 and FOXP3. Greater similarity was observed between blood and normal breast repertoires than between blood and tumor repertoires, and tumor was distinguished from normal in most of the 16 patients when each tissue was compared with blood. Tumors showed approximately 2.4-fold higher T cell density and higher clonality than adjacent normal breast tissue.

The germline V gene sets CDR1 to WSHSY and CDR2 to SAAADI. Germline trimming amounts to 6 bases on V and 4 bases on J, with 5 as the count of junction bases outside the gene matches. The cysteine opens and the phenylalanine closes a CDR3 of 14 amino acids. Solely the CDR3 DNA is kept, with 42 bases framed from the first base. Details on this clone: This receptor's antigen is unknown. Base quality data are lacking; no much larger clone is found one base away.

The study profiled bulk TCR beta-chain repertoires in matched peripheral blood, tumor and adjacent normal breast tissue taken from some 15 patients with early-stage breast cancer. Before surgery, roughly 5-11 mL of whole blood was collected into EDTA tubes and then processed within 2 hours. Peripheral blood mononuclear cells were isolated by Ficoll-Paque centrifugation in SepMate-50 tubes. PBMCs were cryopreserved in around 90% FBS with approximately 10% DMSO in aliquots of about 1.7 to 4.5 million cells and stored in liquid nitrogen. Genomic DNA was extracted with the Qiagen AllPrep DNA/RNA Mini kit. Two independent genomic DNA replicates were amplified for each sample, with approximately 0.5 ug used for blood and approximately 1.5 ug for tumor or normal breast. Following the manufacturer's instructions, the ImmunoSeq Intro kit was used to carry out TCRB sequencing on genomic DNA. Multiplex PCR ran roughly 34 cycles with proprietary primers and spike-in control sequences for absolute quantification. Single-end 150-bp reads were used to sequence an 87-bp fragment covering the CDR3 and the flanking V and J genes. Each lane of an Illumina MiSeq running version 3.0 chemistry carried seven multiplexed samples, with two replicates apiece. Regarding the original processing steps: Raw data were processed by the vendor's proprietary pipeline, with both replicates merged into one result per sample. Clonotypes were defined as productive rearrangements sharing the V-gene family, CDR3 amino acid sequence and J-gene segment. Clonality was calculated as 1 minus the normalized Shannon entropy (Pielou evenness) of TCRB abundances. To estimate T cell density, the total number of templates was divided by the input cell count, which was inferred from how much DNA went in. Total repertoire diversity and clonality were estimated with Recon using default parameters. A clonotype counted as tumor-enriched if its abundance in tumor exceeded 0.1% and was at least 32-fold higher than its abundance in normal breast. TCRdb retrieved this table from immuneACCESS and kept in-frame rearrangements only. Not all clones are present; in checked studies, unresolved V genes account for under half, and no reason is known for the remainder. V and J calls and clone size are those listed in that table; D and trimming were worked out from the DNA. The sample has some 47,000 clones on record, around 83% of them singletons. The ten biggest clones cover 1.1% to 1.5% of the sample.

The sample consisted of blood. The sequence came from a person aged 50-59 years with breast cancer. The chain uses TRBV10-2 and TRBJ1-2; TRBD1 fits 10 bases in the junction. The CDR3 has the sequence CASREGDRGYGYTF. The base sequence is TGCGCCAGCAGGGAAGGGGACAGGGGCTATGGCTACACCTTC.